This T cell receptor (beta chain) came from a study of OX40 agonist ivuxolimab in advanced cancers. The wider study: Participants averaged approximately 65 years of age (range roughly 23 to 79) and were approximately 81% male. Study-wide results and limits: Expanded peripheral T cells had an undetermined antigen specificity.

The CDR3 has 15 amino acids. Deletions cut 6 bases from V and 5 bases from J, with 22 bases between. The germline CDR1 and CDR2 sequences are SQVTM and ANQGSEA. Sequencing used immunoSEQ multiplex PCR; TCRdb keeps in-frame clones, though not all of them. The repertoire includes fewer than 65,000 clones, approximately 87% of them detected once, and about 5% sits in the top ten. In the case of this clone: Its antigen is not known.

Sequenced material: CD4+ or CD8+ T cells sorted from blood, taken in a trial of the OX40 agonist ivuxolimab. This TCR was sampled from an adult with an advanced solid tumor such as melanoma, head and neck, liver or kidney cancer. The V gene is TRBV29-1, the J gene TRBJ2-5; weak D call: TRBD1 (6 bases). CDR3 sequence (DNA): TGCAGCGTAGTGAGGGACAAAGGGTTTTTGGAGACCCAGTACTTC. This encodes CSVVRDKGFLETQYF.